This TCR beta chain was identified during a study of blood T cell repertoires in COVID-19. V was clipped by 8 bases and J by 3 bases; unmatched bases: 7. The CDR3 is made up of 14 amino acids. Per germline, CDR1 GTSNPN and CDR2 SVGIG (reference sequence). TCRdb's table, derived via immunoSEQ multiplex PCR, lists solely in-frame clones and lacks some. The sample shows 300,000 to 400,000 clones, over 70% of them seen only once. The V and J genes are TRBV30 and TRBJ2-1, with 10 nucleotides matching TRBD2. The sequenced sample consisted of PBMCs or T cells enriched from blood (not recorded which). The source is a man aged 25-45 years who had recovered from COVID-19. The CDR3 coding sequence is TGTGCCATCCTCAGCGGGGGGGTCTACAATGAGCAGTTCTTC. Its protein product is CAILSGGVYNEQFF. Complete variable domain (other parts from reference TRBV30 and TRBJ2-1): SQTIHQWPATLVQPVGSPLSLECTVEGTSNPNLYWYRQAAGRGLQLLFYSVGIGQISSEVPQNLSASRPQDRQFILSSKKLLLSDSGFYLCAILSGGVYNEQFFGPGTRLTVL.